This T cell receptor beta chain derives from a study of human T cells and chemical hapten exposure. Concerning this clonotype itself: What it binds is unknown.

TCRdb itself ran the RACE reads through MiXCR, one entry per CDR3 protein. The table shows about 110,000 distinct CDR3 sequences, with approximately 12% occurring only once. As for time point: pre-sensitization, week 0. Treatment denoted: therapeutic diphenylcyclopropenone sensitization with weekly scalp DPC. This CDR3 comprises 18 residues. Germline CDR1 DFQATT, CDR2 SNEGSKA (reference sequence). V shed 6 bases and J shed 0 bases, with 27 bases lying between them. Study observations and caveats: DPC sensitization produced no change in TCRs with frequency above 1 in 1000. Alopecia was present in the donors, so their immune response may differ from healthy people's.

The chain links TRBV20-1 to TRBJ2-7, with unresolved D. The TCR comes from a woman between 50 and 59 years old with alopecia areata. Some clones in this sample may be carry-over from other donors' samples. Sample: whole blood, taken in connection with sensitization to the hapten diphenylcyclopropenone (DPC). CDR3 DNA sequence: TGCAGTGCCCGACCCCCCCCTTTCAGGACCCTTATCTCCTACGAGCAGTACTTC. It codes for CSARPPPFRTLISYEQYF.